The 22 T cell receptor beta chains below all came from one sample that was sequenced in a study of blood T cell repertoires in COVID-19. The table came from immunoSEQ multiplex PCR; TCRdb's copy has only in-frame clones and leaves some out. The sample contains some 130,000 clones, about four fifths of which appear only once. Sequenced input: peripheral blood. Source of these receptors: a woman between 45 and 60 years old with acute or convalescent COVID-19.

This clone was found once. The chain employs TRBV6-5 and TRBJ1-4, with D possibly TRBD1 on 5 matching bases. Germline V gives CDR1 MNHEY, CDR2 SVGAGI. CDR3 length equals 13 residues. V was shortened by 8 bases and J by 6 bases, with 13 bases between the two germline ends. CDR3 residues: CASGNRPYEKLFF. In DNA, the CDR3 is TGTGCCAGCGGAAACAGGCCTTATGAAAAACTGTTTTTT.

The chain couples TRBV4-2 to TRBJ2-5, with 8 bases lining up with TRBD1. Germline CDR1 LGHNA, CDR2 YNFKEQ. With V trimmed by 0 bases and J by 5 bases, 5 bases remained unmatched. The CDR3 consists of 15 residues. The chain's CDR3 is CASSQEGDRGETQYF. The CDR3 bases are TGTGCCAGCAGCCAAGAAGGCGACAGGGGTGAGACCCAGTACTTC.

The chain combines TRBV18 with TRBJ1-1, with 7 bases aligning to TRBD1. Germline V gene data show CDR1 as KGHSH and CDR2 as LQKENI. The J segment lost 4 bases and the V segment lost 2 bases, leaving 13 bases of the junction unmatched. This CDR3 has 17 amino acids. CDR3: CASSPSGSGQVSTEAFF. For the CDR3, the DNA is TGTGCCAGCTCACCAAGTGGTTCCGGACAGGTTAGCACTGAAGCTTTCTTT.

The chain has TRBV19 and TRBJ2-7, with TRBD1 matching 10 bases. This CDR3 comprises 15 residues. Germline assignment: CDR1 LNHDA and CDR2 SQIVND (reference sequence). J lost 2 bases, V lost 6 bases, and 7 bases had no gene match. The CDR3 protein is CASSTGTGVAYEQYF. The CDR3 region has the DNA TGTGCCAGTAGCACCGGGACAGGGGTAGCCTACGAGCAGTACTTC.

This chain joins TRBV2 and TRBJ1-5, with D tentatively TRBD1 (5 bases). The V gene lost 7 bases and the J gene lost 4 bases, with 11 bases spanning the gap. The length of the CDR3 is 13 residues. CDR1 SNHLY and CDR2 FYNNEI come from the germline V gene. CDR3 in amino acids: CASKGQPNQPQHF. CDR3 nucleotide sequence: TGTGCCAGCAAGGGGCAGCCAAATCAGCCCCAGCATTTT.

The J gene is TRBJ2-1, the V gene TRBV6-2 or TRBV6-3; perhaps TRBD2 as D (5 bases). The V end was cut by 5 bases, the J end by 0 bases, with 11 bases between. The germline CDR1 and CDR2 sequences are MNHEY and SVGEGT. The length of the CDR3 is 15 residues. The CDR3 here is CASSGPDSSYNEQFF. The CDR3 DNA follows: TGTGCCAGCAGTGGCCCGGACTCCTCCTACAATGAGCAGTTCTTC.

The chain is built from TRBV19 and TRBJ1-2, with D unclear. This CDR3 is 17 amino acids long. The V gene's germline CDR1 is LNHDA and CDR2 SQIVND (reference sequence). The germline V and J ends were trimmed by 3 bases and 4 bases, with 21 bases remaining between them. The CDR3 reads CASSMTEVIKKGYGYTF. The CDR3 nucleotides read TGTGCCAGTAGTATGACGGAGGTAATAAAGAAAGGCTATGGCTACACCTTC.

The chain links TRBV11-2 to TRBJ1-5; 7 bases match TRBD1. CDR1 and CDR2 (germline): SGHAT, FQNNGV. The ends lost 5 bases at V and 3 bases at J; junction bases unmatched: 10. The CDR3 consists of 16 residues. CDR3 in DNA: TGTGCCAGCAGCCCCAACAAGACAGGGTCCAATCAGCCCCAGCATTTT. Translation: CASSPNKTGSNQPQHF. Using reference TRBV11-2 and TRBJ1-5 for the parts outside the CDR3, the full variable domain is EAGVAQSPRYKIIEKRQSVAFWCNPISGHATLYWYQQILGQGPKLLIQFQNNGVVDDSQLPKDRFSAERLKGVDSTLKIQPAKLEDSAVYLCASSPNKTGSNQPQHFGDGTRLSIL.

The CDR3 nucleotides read TGTGCCAGCAGCCAGAATAGCGGGGGGGCGGATACGCAGTATTTT. This gives the protein CASSQNSGGADTQYF. V and J are TRBV3-1 (or the pseudogene TRBV3-2) and TRBJ2-3; TRBD2 matches 11 bases. With 3 bases clipped from V and 6 bases from J, the junction kept 5 bases outside the gene matches. This CDR3 comprises 15 residues. Germline V gene lookup returns CDR1 LGHDT and CDR2 YNNKEL (reference sequence).

The chain has TRBV5-1 and TRBJ2-3, with D possibly TRBD1 on 6 matching bases. Germline V gene sequence: CDR1 SGHRS, CDR2 YFSETQ. V lost 3 bases to trimming and J lost 2 bases, with 13 bases between them. This CDR3 has 15 amino acids. CDR3 loop: CASSSAPGATDTQYF. Here the CDR3 DNA reads TGCGCCAGCAGCTCGGCCCCAGGGGCCACAGATACGCAGTATTTT.

The chain uses TRBV4-2 and TRBJ1-1; D gene uncertain. Germline V CDR1 and CDR2: LGHNA, YNFKEQ. V dropped 0 bases and J dropped 1 base, with 12 bases sitting between them. This CDR3 contains 16 residues. The CDR3 protein is CASSQEVLRGNTEAFF. CDR3 nucleotides: TGTGCCAGCAGCCAAGAGGTATTACGGGGGAACACTGAAGCTTTCTTT.

J is TRBJ2-7 and V is TRBV4-1; D may be TRBD1 (5 bases). Deletions cut 1 base from V and 1 base from J, with 5 bases between. The germline V gene encodes CDR1 MGHRA and CDR2 YSYEKL. The CDR3 runs 13 residues. CDR3 protein: CASSQAGSYEQYF. CDR3 bases: TGCGCCAGCAGCCAAGCAGGGTCCTACGAGCAGTACTTC.

The table lists this clone with a few counts. This rearrangement joins TRBV9 to TRBJ2-7; TRBD1 aligns across 8 bases. V was clipped by 1 base and J by 6 bases; unmatched bases: 6. The CDR3 is 14 residues long. Germline-derived CDR1 and CDR2 are SGDLS and YYNGEE. In DNA form, the CDR3 reads TGTGCCAGCAGCGTACTGGACAGGGACGTCGAGCAGTACTTC. Translated: CASSVLDRDVEQYF. Full variable domain (missing parts from reference TRBV9 and TRBJ2-7): DSGVTQTPKHLITATGQRVTLRCSPRSGDLSVYWYQQSLDQGLQFLIQYYNGEERAKGNILERFSAQQFPDLHSELNLSSLELGDSALYFCASSVLDRDVEQYFGPGTRLTVT.

The gene calls are TRBV24-1 and TRBJ1-2, with 7 bases fitting TRBD1. This CDR3 has 18 residues. Germline lookup yields CDR1 KGHDR and CDR2 SFDVKD. Trimming removed 4 bases from V and 5 bases from J; junction bases left unmatched: 18. CDR3 region: CATSEIGQESREGYGYTF. The CDR3 DNA is TGTGCCACCAGTGAGATAGGACAGGAATCTAGGGAAGGATATGGCTACACCTTC.

The table lists this clone with a few counts. The chain couples TRBV5-1 to TRBJ1-4; 7 bases agree with TRBD1. Germline trimming cut 0 bases from V and 8 bases from J; bases unmatched to any gene: 7. The length of the CDR3 is 15 residues. Per germline, CDR1 SGHRS and CDR2 YFSETQ. In DNA form, the CDR3 reads TGCGCCAGCAGCTTGGCCGGGACAGCCACCGAAAAACTGTTTTTT. Amino acids: CASSLAGTATEKLFF.

The V gene is TRBV4-2, the J gene TRBJ1-1; a weak D match, TRBD1 (5 bases). Per germline, CDR1 LGHNA and CDR2 YNFKEQ. CDR3 size: 15 residues. V was trimmed by 3 bases and J by 4 bases, leaving 15 bases between them. The CDR3 DNA follows: TGTGCCAGCAGCCAGTCGACAGTGAAGGGCACTGAAGCTTTCTTT. Its protein product is CASSQSTVKGTEAFF.

The V gene is TRBV5-6, the J gene TRBJ2-7, with 7 bases lining up with TRBD1. The germline gives CDR1 SGHDT, CDR2 YYEEEE. The V and J ends lost 1 base and 2 bases, in that order; junction bases with no gene match: 9. CDR3 length: 16 residues. The CDR3 nucleotides read TGTGCCAGCAGCTTGCGCATTCCGGGACAGACCTACGAGCAGTACTTC. Protein sequence: CASSLRIPGQTYEQYF.

This chain links TRBV5-4 with TRBJ1-1; D is unresolved. The V end lost 5 bases, the J end lost 2 bases, and 13 bases lay between the germline ends. This CDR3 comprises 14 residues. Germline loops: CDR1 SGHNT, CDR2 YYREEE (reference sequence). The DNA for the CDR3 is TGTGCCAGCAGTTTCAGACTGCAAAACACTGAAGCTTTCTTT. Residues: CASSFRLQNTEAFF.

The J gene is TRBJ1-4, the V gene TRBV19; 10 positions agree with TRBD1. Per the germline V gene, CDR1 is LNHDA and CDR2 is SQIVND (reference sequence). The CDR3 runs to 14 residues. V lost 7 bases and J lost 12; bases outside the gene matches: 11. CDR3 protein: CASTNPGQGKELFF. The CDR3 DNA reads as TGTGCCAGTACTAACCCGGGACAGGGGAAAGAACTGTTTTTT.

V and J are TRBV6-1 and TRBJ1-3; D perhaps matches TRBD1 (6 bases). The germline V and J ends were trimmed by 2 bases and 9 bases, with 11 bases remaining between them. CDR1 is MNHNS, CDR2 SASEGT, per germline. CDR3 length equals 13 residues. The CDR3 spells CASSETGYGTIYF. The CDR3 DNA is TGTGCCAGCAGTGAAACAGGGTACGGCACCATATATTTT.

V usage is TRBV20-1 and J usage is TRBJ1-4; weak D call: TRBD1 (5 bases). The germline CDR1 and CDR2 sequences are DFQATT and SNEGSKA (reference sequence). Trimming shortened V by 3 bases and J by 10 bases, and 15 bases separated the two germline ends. This CDR3 spans 13 amino acids. The CDR3 region has the DNA TGCAGTGCTAGTGAGTCGGAGGGGAGAAAACTGTTTTTT. This encodes CSASESEGRKLFF.

The table lists this clone with a count of one. The genes are TRBV7-9 and TRBJ1-2; perhaps TRBD1 as D (6 bases). The CDR3 extends over 10 amino acids. The V gene's germline CDR1 is SEHNR and CDR2 FQNEAQ (reference sequence). CDR3 protein: CTTGNYGYTF. The CDR3 nucleotides are TGTACAACAGGGAACTATGGCTACACCTTC.